This T cell receptor beta chain was sequenced in a study of T cell repertoires in cytomegalovirus infection. Study results and limitations: Summed frequency of public TCR beta families distinguished CMV carriers with the relevant HLA.

About this clonotype: Its antigen is unidentified.

Trimming stripped 5 bases from V and 0 bases from J, with 11 bases between. The CDR3 extends over 14 amino acids. Germline CDR1 and CDR2: DFQATT and SNEGSKA (reference sequence). TCRdb processed the reads anew with MiXCR; each CDR3 protein has one entry. The sample holds over 100,000 distinct CDR3 sequences, around a tenth seen once. This receptor was identified in a human donor in good health (CMV status not recorded). Some clones in this sample may be carry-over from other donors' samples. The chain joins TRBV20-1 to TRBJ1-3; D unresolved. The specimen was PBMCs, sequenced either directly or after in vitro stimulation (not recorded which). CDR3 region: CSAETGASGNTIYF. CDR3 bases: TGCAGTGCTGAGACTGGAGCCTCTGGAAACACCATATATTTT.